The rows below give T cell receptor beta chains drawn from one sample of a study of Graves' ophthalmopathy and Graves' hyperthyroidism. TCRdb reprocessed the multiplex PCR reads via MiXCR and lists one record per CDR3 protein. The sample holds about 700,000 distinct CDR3 sequences, around 40% seen once. The material sequenced was peripheral blood. These receptors were collected from an adult man with Graves' ophthalmopathy. CDR3s include the opening cysteine and the closing phenylalanine or tryptophan. The D gene is left open where the match is weak. Size values are once, few and many counts, or a class for expanded clones, and some rows have none.

V gene: TRBV2; J gene: TRBJ2-6; clone size: -; D gene: -; CDR3 protein: CASSLRDAFSGANVLTF; CDR3 DNA: TGTGCCAGCAGCCTACGGGACGCCTTCTCTGGGGCCAACGTCCTGACTTTC
V gene: TRBV29-1; J gene: TRBJ2-7; clone size: many; D gene: -; CDR3 protein: CSTSREYEQYF; CDR3 DNA: TGCAGCACGAGCAGGGAATACGAGCAGTACTTC
V gene: TRBV7-2; J gene: TRBJ2-6; clone size: -; D gene: TRBD2; CDR3 protein: CAWSPGGTGANVLTF; CDR3 DNA: TGTGCCTGGAGCCCGGGGGGAACTGGGGCCAACGTCCTGACTTTC
V gene: TRBV14; J gene: TRBJ2-5; clone size: few; D gene: TRBD1; CDR3 protein: CASSQGTGQTQYF; CDR3 DNA: TGTGCCAGCAGCCAAGGGACAGGACAGACCCAGTACTTC
V gene: TRBV2; J gene: TRBJ1-3; clone size: many; D gene: -; CDR3 protein: CASSEARIGNTIYF; CDR3 DNA: TGTGCCAGCAGTGAAGCCAGGATTGGAAACACCATATATTTT
V gene: TRBV29-1; J gene: TRBJ1-5; clone size: -; D gene: -; CDR3 protein: CSVRWRGKEETQHF; CDR3 DNA: TGCAGCGTTAGATGGAGGGGCAAGGAAGAGACCCAGCATTTT
V gene: TRBV5-1; J gene: TRBJ2-5; clone size: few; D gene: -; CDR3 protein: CASSLTRAGQLFETQYF; CDR3 DNA: TGCGCCAGCAGCTTGACGAGGGCGGGACAGCTTTTTGAGACCCAGTACTTC
V gene: TRBV7-2; J gene: TRBJ1-3; clone size: -; D gene: -; CDR3 protein: CASSFRPGGNTIYF; CDR3 DNA: TGTGCCAGCAGCTTCCGACCGGGAGGAAACACCATATATTTT
V gene: TRBV25-1; J gene: TRBJ2-2; clone size: few; D gene: -; CDR3 protein: CASSPRDLSSGELFF; CDR3 DNA: TGTGCCAGCAGTCCAAGGGACTTATCTTCCGGGGAGCTGTTTTTT
V gene: TRBV6-6; J gene: TRBJ1-2; clone size: few; D gene: -; CDR3 protein: CASIDGGTYGYTF; CDR3 DNA: TGTGCCAGCATTGACGGTGGCACATATGGCTACACCTTC
V gene: TRBV2; J gene: TRBJ2-7; clone size: -; D gene: -; CDR3 protein: CASSSRQKGGYEQYF; CDR3 DNA: TGTGCCAGCAGTTCCCGACAAAAAGGAGGTTACGAGCAGTACTTC
V gene: TRBV11-2; J gene: TRBJ2-7; clone size: -; D gene: -; CDR3 protein: CASSPLTAPLGRDEQYF; CDR3 DNA: TGTGCCAGCAGCCCCTTGACAGCACCACTTGGGCGGGACGAGCAGTACTTC
V gene: TRBV9; J gene: TRBJ2-6; clone size: many; D gene: -; CDR3 protein: CASSVDSGANVLTF; CDR3 DNA: TGTGCCAGCAGCGTAGACTCTGGGGCCAACGTCCTGACTTTC
V gene: TRBV19; J gene: TRBJ2-2; clone size: -; D gene: -; CDR3 protein: CASSRVAGGVNTGELFF; CDR3 DNA: TGTGCCAGTAGTCGGGTAGCAGGAGGCGTTAACACCGGGGAGCTGTTTTTT
V gene: TRBV11-2; J gene: TRBJ2-7; clone size: few; D gene: -; CDR3 protein: CASSFRGASGTVYYEQYF; CDR3 DNA: TGTGCCAGCAGTTTTAGGGGGGCAAGCGGGACGGTTTACTACGAGCAGTACTTC
V gene: TRBV20-1; J gene: TRBJ2-7; clone size: many; D gene: -; CDR3 protein: CSASGRVYEQYF; CDR3 DNA: TGCAGTGCTAGTGGCAGGGTCTACGAGCAGTACTTC
V gene: TRBV28; J gene: TRBJ1-2; clone size: -; D gene: -; CDR3 protein: CASGDSFYGYTF; CDR3 DNA: TGTGCCAGCGGAGACTCGTTCTATGGCTACACCTTC
V gene: TRBV6-6; J gene: TRBJ1-1; clone size: -; D gene: -; CDR3 protein: CASSYAASNTEAFF; CDR3 DNA: TGTGCCAGCAGTTACGCCGCGAGTAACACTGAAGCTTTCTTT
V gene: TRBV10-3; J gene: TRBJ1-4; clone size: once; D gene: TRBD1; CDR3 protein: CAISEIWDRGEKLFF; CDR3 DNA: TGTGCCATCAGTGAAATTTGGGACAGGGGTGAAAAACTGTTTTTT
V gene: TRBV2; J gene: TRBJ2-1; clone size: many; D gene: -; CDR3 protein: CASGTTTGSEQFF; CDR3 DNA: TGTGCCAGCGGAACGACAACAGGGAGCGAGCAGTTCTTC
V gene: TRBV29-1; J gene: TRBJ2-7; clone size: -; D gene: TRBD2; CDR3 protein: CSTGTSGGYEQYF; CDR3 DNA: TGCAGCACAGGGACTAGCGGGGGCTACGAGCAGTACTTC
V gene: TRBV5-4; J gene: TRBJ2-7; clone size: -; D gene: TRBD1; CDR3 protein: CASSQRDRGLHEQYF; CDR3 DNA: TGCGCCAGCAGCCAACGGGACAGGGGGCTCCACGAGCAGTACTTC
V gene: TRBV7-9; J gene: TRBJ1-6; clone size: -; D gene: -; CDR3 protein: CASRKEGLDNSPLHF; CDR3 DNA: TGCGCCAGCCGGAAAGAGGGACTGGATAATTCACCCCTCCACTTT
V gene: TRBV9; J gene: TRBJ2-6; clone size: -; D gene: -; CDR3 protein: CVSSVGTVSGANVLTF; CDR3 DNA: TGTGTCAGCAGCGTAGGGACGGTCTCTGGGGCCAACGTCCTGACTTTC
V gene: TRBV7-7; J gene: TRBJ2-5; clone size: -; D gene: -; CDR3 protein: CALTRQETQYF; CDR3 DNA: TGTGCTCTCACTAGACAAGAGACCCAGTACTTC
V gene: TRBV7-8; J gene: TRBJ1-2; clone size: -; D gene: -; CDR3 protein: CASSLYGTSNRGYTF; CDR3 DNA: TGTGCCAGCAGCTTGTACGGGACATCAAATAGGGGCTACACCTTC
V gene: TRBV24-1; J gene: TRBJ1-5; clone size: few; D gene: -; CDR3 protein: CASGTGKGGPQHF; CDR3 DNA: TGTGCCAGTGGGACGGGGAAAGGGGGGCCCCAGCATTTT
V gene: TRBV2; J gene: TRBJ2-3; clone size: few; D gene: -; CDR3 protein: CASKEGTDTQYF; CDR3 DNA: TGTGCCAGCAAGGAAGGAACAGATACGCAGTATTTT
V gene: TRBV7-9; J gene: TRBJ1-1; clone size: once; D gene: -; CDR3 protein: CASSLRSGISEAFF; CDR3 DNA: TGTGCCAGCAGCTTAAGGTCAGGTATAAGTGAAGCTTTCTTT
V gene: TRBV15; J gene: TRBJ1-3; clone size: many; D gene: -; CDR3 protein: CATSRDRENTIYF; CDR3 DNA: TGTGCCACCAGCAGAGATCGGGAAAACACCATATATTTT
V gene: TRBV7-9; J gene: TRBJ2-5; clone size: -; D gene: -; CDR3 protein: CASSIRDQETQYF; CDR3 DNA: TGTGCCAGCAGCATCCGGGACCAAGAGACCCAGTACTTC
V gene: TRBV25-1; J gene: TRBJ1-5; clone size: once; D gene: TRBD1; CDR3 protein: CASVRQGGNQPQHF; CDR3 DNA: TGTGCCAGCGTTCGACAGGGCGGCAATCAGCCCCAGCATTTT
V gene: TRBV29-1; J gene: TRBJ1-1; clone size: -; D gene: -; CDR3 protein: CSQDNGGTTFF; CDR3 DNA: TGCAGCCAAGATAACGGCGGGACAACTTTCTTT
V gene: TRBV20-1; J gene: TRBJ2-7; clone size: few; D gene: TRBD1; CDR3 protein: CSARDPGQGMYEQYF; CDR3 DNA: TGCAGTGCTAGAGATCCGGGACAGGGAATGTACGAGCAGTACTTC
V gene: TRBV10-3; J gene: TRBJ2-3; clone size: -; D gene: -; CDR3 protein: CAIASGVSDTQYF; CDR3 DNA: TGTGCCATCGCGTCGGGAGTTTCAGATACGCAGTATTTT
V gene: TRBV7-9; J gene: TRBJ1-1; clone size: -; D gene: -; CDR3 protein: CASSIEPGYTEAFF; CDR3 DNA: TGTGCCAGCAGTATAGAACCAGGGTACACTGAAGCTTTCTTT
V gene: TRBV29-1; J gene: TRBJ1-4; clone size: -; D gene: -; CDR3 protein: CSPGQGTSNEKLFF; CDR3 DNA: TGCAGCCCTGGCCAGGGGACGTCAAATGAAAAACTGTTTTTT
V gene: TRBV9; J gene: TRBJ1-5; clone size: many; D gene: -; CDR3 protein: CASSVGGGGNQPQHF; CDR3 DNA: TGTGCCAGCAGCGTAGGGGGAGGGGGCAATCAGCCCCAGCATTTT
V gene: TRBV7-2; J gene: TRBJ1-2; clone size: -; D gene: -; CDR3 protein: CASSQEPDTGDTNYGYTF; CDR3 DNA: TGCGCCAGCAGCCAAGAGCCTGACACCGGGGATACTAACTATGGCTACACCTTC
V gene: TRBV25-1; J gene: TRBJ1-2; clone size: many; D gene: -; CDR3 protein: CASTAGGGYGYTF; CDR3 DNA: TGTGCCAGCACGGCCGGAGGCGGCTATGGCTACACCTTC
V gene: TRBV25-1; J gene: TRBJ1-2; clone size: -; D gene: -; CDR3 protein: CAWSPVYYGYTF; CDR3 DNA: TGTGCCTGGAGCCCAGTTTACTATGGCTACACCTTC
V gene: TRBV7-9; J gene: TRBJ2-7; clone size: -; D gene: TRBD2; CDR3 protein: CASSFSGGPIEQYF; CDR3 DNA: TGTGCCAGCAGCTTTAGCGGGGGGCCTATCGAGCAGTACTTC
V gene: TRBV19; J gene: TRBJ1-5; clone size: -; D gene: TRBD1; CDR3 protein: CASSAGQAGNQPQHF; CDR3 DNA: TGTGCCAGTAGTGCGGGACAGGCGGGCAATCAGCCCCAGCATTTT
V gene: TRBV11-2; J gene: TRBJ2-7; clone size: -; D gene: -; CDR3 protein: CASTPVRGSEQYF; CDR3 DNA: TGTGCCAGCACCCCCGTGAGGGGCTCCGAGCAGTACTTC
V gene: TRBV7-9; J gene: TRBJ2-7; clone size: few; D gene: -; CDR3 protein: CASRLMGPKSYEQYF; CDR3 DNA: TGTGCCAGCAGGTTAATGGGGCCGAAGAGCTACGAGCAGTACTTC
V gene: TRBV7-2; J gene: TRBJ2-7; clone size: -; D gene: -; CDR3 protein: CASSLGFPNEQYF; CDR3 DNA: TGTGCCAGCAGCTTAGGATTTCCGAACGAGCAGTACTTC
V gene: TRBV20-1; J gene: TRBJ1-4; clone size: many; D gene: -; CDR3 protein: CSACQGGFNEKLFF; CDR3 DNA: TGCAGTGCCTGTCAGGGTGGGTTTAATGAAAAACTGTTTTTT
V gene: TRBV10-3; J gene: TRBJ1-1; clone size: -; D gene: TRBD1; CDR3 protein: CASREQGRPEAFF; CDR3 DNA: TGTGCCAGCAGGGAACAGGGGAGACCTGAAGCTTTCTTT
V gene: TRBV7-9; J gene: TRBJ2-5; clone size: -; D gene: -; CDR3 protein: CASSFVAGETQYF; CDR3 DNA: TGTGCCAGCAGCTTTGTCGCCGGAGAGACCCAGTACTTC
V gene: TRBV5-1; J gene: TRBJ2-7; clone size: few; D gene: -; CDR3 protein: CASSFPQEEQYF; CDR3 DNA: TGCGCCAGCAGCTTCCCCCAAGAAGAGCAGTACTTC
V gene: TRBV10-3; J gene: TRBJ1-2; clone size: many; D gene: TRBD1; CDR3 protein: CAISGDSKIGYTF; CDR3 DNA: TGTGCCATCAGTGGGGACAGTAAGATTGGCTACACCTTC
V gene: TRBV29-1; J gene: TRBJ1-2; clone size: -; D gene: -; CDR3 protein: CSVEDLRDSGGYTF; CDR3 DNA: TGCAGCGTTGAAGATCTCAGGGACTCTGGTGGCTACACCTTC
V gene: TRBV15; J gene: TRBJ2-5; clone size: many; D gene: TRBD2; CDR3 protein: CATSRDGSGRETQYF; CDR3 DNA: TGTGCCACCAGCAGAGACGGGAGCGGGAGGGAGACCCAGTACTTC
V gene: TRBV2; J gene: TRBJ1-1; clone size: few; D gene: TRBD1; CDR3 protein: CASSGTGGLTEAFF; CDR3 DNA: TGTGCCAGCAGCGGGACAGGTGGACTCACTGAAGCTTTCTTT
V gene: TRBV7-9; J gene: TRBJ2-2; clone size: few; D gene: -; CDR3 protein: CASPGELFF; CDR3 DNA: TGTGCCAGCCCCGGGGAGCTGTTTTTT
V gene: TRBV15; J gene: TRBJ1-2; clone size: -; D gene: TRBD1; CDR3 protein: CATSRGTGLSYTF; CDR3 DNA: TGTGCCACCAGCAGAGGGACAGGACTATCCTACACCTTC
V gene: TRBV7-6; J gene: TRBJ2-5; clone size: -; D gene: -; CDR3 protein: CASSLVSRLMETQYF; CDR3 DNA: TGTGCCAGCAGCTTAGTTTCTAGGCTAATGGAGACCCAGTACTTC
V gene: TRBV9; J gene: TRBJ1-4; clone size: -; D gene: -; CDR3 protein: CASSVGGLNEKLFF; CDR3 DNA: TGTGCCAGCAGCGTAGGAGGGCTAAATGAAAAACTGTTTTTT